The rows below give T cell receptor beta chains drawn from one sample of a study of blood T cells in healthy people across ages. From the 5' RACE reads, TCRdb called clonotypes with MiXCR, one entry per CDR3 protein. This table has hundreds of thousands of distinct CDR3 sequences, about 61% appearing once. Sequenced material: blood. These receptors were collected from a middle-aged man in good health. CDR3s include the opening cysteine and the closing phenylalanine or tryptophan. The order of the fields is V gene, D gene, clone size, J gene, CDR3 length, CDR3 DNA, CDR3 protein. A D gene is named only where the DNA matches it firmly. A clone size is listed for some rows: how often the clone was seen (once, few, many), or a class if it is expanded.

TRBV9	-	-	TRBJ1-2	15	TGTGCCAGCAGCGTAGGGACAGCACCGGGCTATGGCTACACCTTC	CASSVGTAPGYGYTF
TRBV3-1	TRBD1	few	TRBJ2-1	14	TGTGCCAGCAGCCAAAGGGACAGGGTTCATAGGCAGTTCTTC	CASSQRDRVHRQFF
TRBV7-2	-	-	TRBJ2-7	15	TGTGCCAGCAGTCAGGACCCTACCGGTTTCTACGAGCAGTACTTC	CASSQDPTGFYEQYF
TRBV6-6	TRBD1	-	TRBJ2-7	15	TGTGCCAGCAGTTCCCAGGACAGGGGTGTTTACGAGCAGTACTTC	CASSSQDRGVYEQYF
TRBV24-1	TRBD1	few	TRBJ2-7	14	TGTGCCACCAGTGACGGGACAGAGCCTTACGAGCAGTACTTC	CATSDGTEPYEQYF
TRBV18	-	-	TRBJ2-3	15	TGTGCCAGCTCACCACCGGAGGGTCTTACGGATACGCAGTATTTT	CASSPPEGLTDTQYF
TRBV11-2	TRBD1	-	TRBJ2-1	13	TGTGCCAGCACGATAACAGGGGACAATGAGCAGTTCTTC	CASTITGDNEQFF
TRBV7-8	-	-	TRBJ2-7	13	TGTGCCAGCAGCTTAAGGTTCGGATACGAGCAGTACTTC	CASSLRFGYEQYF
TRBV20-1	-	many	TRBJ2-6	16	TGCAGTGCTAGTATCGGGGGCGTGTCTGGGGCCAACGTCCTGACTTTC	CSASIGGVSGANVLTF
TRBV2	TRBD1	-	TRBJ1-2	16	TGTGCCAGCATCATGGCCGGGACAGATTATCCCTATGGCTACACCTTC	CASIMAGTDYPYGYTF
TRBV7-2	TRBD1	few	TRBJ2-7	15	TGTGCCAGCAGCTTAAATTCAGGGGGCCCCTACGAGCAGTACTTC	CASSLNSGGPYEQYF
TRBV7-2	TRBD2	-	TRBJ2-5	15	TGTGCCAGCAGCTTAGTTATCGGGGGGGCTGAGACCCAGTACTTC	CASSLVIGGAETQYF
TRBV7-8	TRBD2	-	TRBJ2-3	16	TGTGCCAGCAGGGCAGAGTCGGGGGGGGTCACAGATACGCAGTATTTT	CASRAESGGVTDTQYF
TRBV28	TRBD1	-	TRBJ2-5	12	TGTGCCAGCACCCCCGGACAGGTAGCCCAGTACTTC	CASTPGQVAQYF
TRBV7-2	-	few	TRBJ1-4	17	TGTGCCAGCAGCTTAGCAGGGACCATTTCAACTAATGAAAAACTGTTTTTT	CASSLAGTISTNEKLFF
TRBV20-1	-	-	TRBJ2-5	11	TGCAGTGCTACGGACAGAGCTGAGCAGTACTTC	CSATDRAEQYF
TRBV7-2	-	-	TRBJ2-4	14	TGTGCCAGCAGCCCTAGGACTATCCAAAACATTCAGTACTTC	CASSPRTIQNIQYF
TRBV12-3/TRBV12-4	-	few	TRBJ2-7	13	TGTGCCAGCAGTCGCGGGGCCAGTGACGAGCAGTACTTC	CASSRGASDEQYF
TRBV25-1	TRBD2	once	TRBJ2-5	15	TGTGCCAGCAGTGGCCGGGGGGGAGTGGGCGAGACCCAGTACTTC	CASSGRGGVGETQYF
TRBV24-1	TRBD2	-	TRBJ2-3	17	TGTGCCACCAGTGATATCGGACTAGCGGGAGATAAAGATACGCAGTATTTT	CATSDIGLAGDKDTQYF
TRBV25-1	-	-	TRBJ2-7	14	TGTGCCAGCAGCGACCAGGGGTTGGCCTACGAGCAGTACTTC	CASSDQGLAYEQYF
TRBV12-3/TRBV12-4	TRBD2	-	TRBJ2-5	15	TGTGCCAGCAGTCCGGGACTAGCGGTGCACAATGAGCAGTACTTC	CASSPGLAVHNEQYF
TRBV12-3/TRBV12-4	TRBD2	few	TRBJ2-7	14	TGTGCCAGCAGGCGGACTAGCGGGAGCTACGAGCAGTACTTC	CASRRTSGSYEQYF
TRBV6-6	-	few	TRBJ2-1	10	TGTGCCAGCAGTTTAAGGGAGCAGTTCTTC	CASSLREQFF
TRBV24-1	-	-	TRBJ2-1	12	TGTGCCACCAGTGATGGCAGAAATGAGCAGTTCTTC	CATSDGRNEQFF
TRBV20-1	TRBD2	few	TRBJ2-3	18	TGCAGTGCTAGACCCTTTGGGGTCCTAGCGGGGGGAACAGATACGCAGTATTTT	CSARPFGVLAGGTDTQYF